This TCR beta chain was retrieved from a study of T cell repertoires in cytomegalovirus infection. Study context: From public TCR beta signatures came an indication of both CMV infection and matching HLA type.

TCRdb independently ran MiXCR on the reads; one entry per CDR3 protein. Of under 250,000 distinct CDR3 sequences listed, 10% to 15% are singletons. This clonotype was detected ten times or more. As yet, its antigen is unknown. Study results and limitations: What dominated the ex vivo response were HLA-C-restricted CMV-specific TCR beta clonotypes. Using cumulative public TCR beta family frequency, the authors identified those who carried CMV together with the relevant HLA.

The sequencing sample was made of PBMCs. The receptor's source is a human donor in good health (CMV status not recorded). Some clones in this sample may be carry-over from other donors' samples.

CDR3 sequence reads: CASSLDRDTEAFF. For the CDR3, the DNA is TGTGCCAGCAGCCTAGACAGGGACACTGAAGCTTTCTTT. This chain connects TRBV7-2 to TRBJ1-1; the match to TRBD1 covers 7 bases. Trimming at V came to 5 bases and at J to 3 bases, leaving 3 bases not matched to a gene. The CDR3 totals 13 residues. The germline gives CDR1 SGHTA, CDR2 FQGNSA.